Presented here are 15 T cell receptor beta chains from one specimen sequenced in a study of vaccination effects on CD4 cells after COVID-19. Pools of viral peptides were used by the ViraFEST assay to expand antigen-specific CD4+ T cells ahead of sequencing. Isolation of CD4+ T cells took place after less than twelve days of culture. This individual tested PCR-positive for SARS-CoV-2 infection between March and December 2020. Their target antigens are unknown. Repertoires were generated with immunoSEQ multiplex PCR, while TCRdb's copy carries only in-frame clones and drops some. This table has roughly 45,000 clones, roughly 80% appearing once. The material was CD4+ T cells from PBMCs cultured with a peptide pool, obtained before COVID-19 vaccination. All receptors derive from a human donor who had a prior SARS-CoV-2 infection.

The genes are TRBV19 and TRBJ2-7; 10 positions agree with TRBD1. In germline, CDR1 is LNHDA, CDR2 SQIVND (reference sequence). V dropped 8 bases and J dropped 3; count of bases not matched to a gene: 10. The CDR3 spans 15 residues. For the CDR3, the DNA is TGTGCCAGTCGACCGACCGGGACAGGGGTCTACGAGCAGTACTTC. Its translation is CASRPTGTGVYEQYF.

This clone was counted between two and nine times. The genes are TRBV3-1 (or the pseudogene TRBV3-2) and TRBJ1-2; D remains ambiguous. This CDR3 comprises 12 residues. Per the germline V gene, CDR1 is LGHDT and CDR2 is YNNKEL (reference sequence). V was clipped by 1 base and J by 3 bases, with 3 bases between them. The CDR3 DNA follows: TGTGCCAGCAGCCAAGCGTACTATGGCTACACCTTC. Amino acids: CASSQAYYGYTF.

This clone has only a few counts. The chain links TRBV30 to TRBJ2-1, with TRBD2 matching over 9 bases. The CDR3 runs 18 residues. The V gene end was trimmed by 4 bases and the J gene end by 3 bases; junction bases not matched to a gene: 16. CDR1 is GTSNPN and CDR2 is SVGIG in the germline V gene (reference sequence). As DNA, the CDR3 is TGTGCCTGGAACTGGGGTAGCGGGAGTTCGGCCCTCTACAATGAGCAGTTCTTC. This translates into CAWNWGSGSSALYNEQFF. The variable domain in full, with the rest retrieved from reference TRBV30 and TRBJ2-1, is SQTIHQWPATLVQPVGSPLSLECTVEGTSNPNLYWYRQAAGRGLQLLFYSVGIGQISSEVPQNLSASRPQDRQFILSSKKLLLSDSGFYLCAWNWGSGSSALYNEQFFGPGTRLTVL.

The V and J genes are TRBV27 and TRBJ2-1; 11 nucleotides match TRBD1. Germline lookup yields CDR1 MNHEY and CDR2 SMNVEV (reference sequence). The CDR3 has 17 residues. After removal of 4 bases from V and 13 bases from J, the junction contained 18 bases not matched to a gene. This CDR3 is CASSSRDRGFIGSGQFF. CDR3 nucleotides: TGTGCCAGCAGTTCTAGGGACAGGGGGTTTATCGGATCGGGTCAGTTCTTC.

This rearrangement joins TRBV28 to TRBJ1-2, with no clear D. The CDR3 consists of 12 residues. Germline CDR1 and CDR2: MDHEN and SYDVKM. Trimming shortened V by 3 bases and J by 3 bases, and 5 bases separated the two germline ends. The CDR3: CASSFLDYGYTF. In DNA, the CDR3 is TGTGCCAGCAGTTTCCTTGACTATGGCTACACCTTC.

This chain uses TRBV5-6 with TRBJ1-2; D remains ambiguous. The length of the CDR3 is 17 residues. Trimming left V 3 bases short and J 3 bases short, with 21 bases between. CDR1 is SGHDT, CDR2 YYEEEE, per germline. CDR3 bases: TGTGCCAGCAGCTCCCGGGAATTGGGCGACAAGGACTATGGCTACACCTTC. This encodes CASSSRELGDKDYGYTF.

The rearrangement uses TRBV5-4 and TRBJ2-5; D may correspond to TRBD1 or TRBD2 (5 bases each). The V gene lost 4 bases and the J gene lost 1 base, with 14 bases spanning the gap. This CDR3 has 15 residues. Germline V lookup: CDR1 SGHNT, CDR2 YYREEE (reference sequence). The CDR3 spells CASSQDRGTQETQYF. CDR3 nucleotides: TGTGCCAGCAGCCAGGACCGGGGCACCCAAGAGACCCAGTACTTC.

The chain couples TRBV7-6 to TRBJ1-4; 7 bases are shared with TRBD1. Looked up from germline, CDR1 is SGHVS and CDR2 is FNYEAQ. The CDR3 covers 15 residues. The V segment lost 5 bases and the J segment 4 bases; nucleotides outside the gene matches: 7. For the CDR3, the DNA is TGTGCCAGCAGCCCAGTGGACAGGTTTAATGAAAAACTGTTTTTT. Protein sequence: CASSPVDRFNEKLFF.

The chain has TRBV7-9 and TRBJ1-2; unclear D gene. The CDR3 is made up of 16 amino acids. CDR1 SEHNR and CDR2 FQNEAQ come from the germline V gene (reference sequence). V dropped 5 bases and J dropped 4 bases, with 20 bases sitting between them. The CDR3 reads CASSLDHGGVTYGYTF. The CDR3 DNA reads as TGTGCCAGCAGCCTCGACCACGGCGGGGTTACCTATGGCTACACCTTC.

The rearrangement links TRBV28 to TRBJ2-7; 10 nucleotides agree with TRBD1. V lost 2 bases and J lost 12; bases outside the gene matches: 7. Germline CDR1 is MDHEN and CDR2 is SYDVKM. This CDR3 is 13 amino acids long. The DNA for the CDR3 is TGTGCCAGCAGTTTAGGGACAGGGGACAGGCGGTACTTC. Its protein is CASSLGTGDRRYF.

The chain combines TRBV25-1 with TRBJ1-1, with a possible D match to TRBD1 (5 bases). This CDR3 has 13 amino acids. The germline gives CDR1 MGHDK, CDR2 SYGVNS. Between the trimmed V and J ends, which lost 6 bases and 3 bases, there was a span of 11 bases. Written as DNA, the CDR3 is TGTGCCAGCAGAACAGACAGTTACACTGAAGCTTTCTTT. Protein: CASRTDSYTEAFF.

The rearrangement links TRBV24-1 to TRBJ2-5; D gene uncertain. The V and J ends lost 3 bases and 1 base respectively, with 11 bases between them. Germline-derived CDR1 and CDR2 are KGHDR and SFDVKD. The CDR3 covers 15 residues. DNA for the CDR3: TGTGCCACCAGTGATCAACGGACGATCCAAGAGACCCAGTACTTC. Amino acid sequence: CATSDQRTIQETQYF.

The chain uses TRBV9 and TRBJ1-1, with D maybe TRBD1 (5 bases). CDR3 length: 15 amino acids. CDR1 and CDR2 (germline): SGDLS, YYNGEE. The germline V and J ends were trimmed by 1 base and 0 bases, with 10 bases remaining between them. CDR3 sequence reads: CASSVPSGLNTEAFF. DNA of the CDR3: TGTGCCAGCAGCGTACCCTCAGGGTTGAACACTGAAGCTTTCTTT.

The V gene is TRBV30, the J gene TRBJ1-5; D is unclear. This CDR3 comprises 13 residues. Germline CDR1 is GTSNPN and CDR2 is SVGIG (reference sequence). V lost 2 bases, J lost 4 bases, and 9 bases lay in between. The CDR3 nucleotides are TGTGCCTGGAGTTTGGCACAAAATCAGCCCCAGCATTTT. Translating gives CAWSLAQNQPQHF.

The CDR3 loop is CASSLNRGGYNEQFF. The CDR3 nucleotides read TGTGCCAGCAGCCTTAACAGGGGCGGGTACAATGAGCAGTTCTTC. The chain joins TRBV11-2 to TRBJ2-1; 7 positions agree with TRBD1. This CDR3 has 15 amino acids. From germline, CDR1 is SGHAT and CDR2 FQNNGV. V lost 5 bases to trimming and J lost 4 bases; unmatched junction nucleotides: 8.